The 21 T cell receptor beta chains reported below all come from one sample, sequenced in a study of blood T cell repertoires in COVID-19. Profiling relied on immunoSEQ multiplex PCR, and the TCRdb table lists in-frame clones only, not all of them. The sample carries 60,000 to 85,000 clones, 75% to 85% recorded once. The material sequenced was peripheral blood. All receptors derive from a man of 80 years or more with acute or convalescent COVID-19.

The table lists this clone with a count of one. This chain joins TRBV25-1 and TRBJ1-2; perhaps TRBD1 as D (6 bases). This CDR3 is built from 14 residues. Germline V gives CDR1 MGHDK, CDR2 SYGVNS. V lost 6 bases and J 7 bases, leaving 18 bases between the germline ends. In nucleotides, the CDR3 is TGTGCCAGCAGCCTGGGGGGGGGCGAGTCTGGCTACACCTTC. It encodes CASSLGGGESGYTF.

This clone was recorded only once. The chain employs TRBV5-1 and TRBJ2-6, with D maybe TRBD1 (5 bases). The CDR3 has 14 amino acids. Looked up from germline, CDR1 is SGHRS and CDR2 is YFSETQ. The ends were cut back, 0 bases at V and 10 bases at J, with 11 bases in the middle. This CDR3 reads CASSLDLQGNVLTF. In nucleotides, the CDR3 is TGCGCCAGCAGCTTGGATTTGCAGGGAAACGTCCTGACTTTC.

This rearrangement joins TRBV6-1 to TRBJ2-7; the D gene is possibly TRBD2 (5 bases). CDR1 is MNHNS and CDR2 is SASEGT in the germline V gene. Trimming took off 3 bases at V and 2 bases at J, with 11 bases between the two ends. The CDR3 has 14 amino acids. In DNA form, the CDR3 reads TGTGCCAGCAGTGACCAGGACTGGCCCTACGAGCAGTACTTC. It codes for CASSDQDWPYEQYF.

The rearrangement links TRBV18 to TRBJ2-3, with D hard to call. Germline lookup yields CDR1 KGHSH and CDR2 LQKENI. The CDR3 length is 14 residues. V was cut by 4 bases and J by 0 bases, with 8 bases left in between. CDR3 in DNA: TGTGCCAGCTCACGGGCAGGTAGCACAGATACGCAGTATTTT. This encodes CASSRAGSTDTQYF.

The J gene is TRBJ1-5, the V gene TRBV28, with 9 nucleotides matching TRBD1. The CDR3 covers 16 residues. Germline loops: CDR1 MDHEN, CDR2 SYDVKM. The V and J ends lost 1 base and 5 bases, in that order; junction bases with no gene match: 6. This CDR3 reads CASSLFFDRGDQPQHF. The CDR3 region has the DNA TGTGCCAGCAGTTTATTTTTCGACAGGGGGGATCAGCCCCAGCATTTT.

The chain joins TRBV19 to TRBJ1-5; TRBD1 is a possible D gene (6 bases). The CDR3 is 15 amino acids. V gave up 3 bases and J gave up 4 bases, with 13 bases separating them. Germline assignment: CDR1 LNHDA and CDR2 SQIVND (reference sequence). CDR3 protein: CASSILTGKNQPQHF. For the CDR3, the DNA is TGTGCCAGTAGTATTCTTACAGGGAAGAATCAGCCCCAGCATTTT.

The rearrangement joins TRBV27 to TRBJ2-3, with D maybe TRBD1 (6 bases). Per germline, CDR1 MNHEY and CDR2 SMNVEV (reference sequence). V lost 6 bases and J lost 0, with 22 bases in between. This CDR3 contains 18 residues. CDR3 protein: CASRLRAGAYQSTDTQYF. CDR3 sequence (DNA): TGTGCCAGCAGGTTAAGGGCAGGGGCTTACCAAAGCACAGATACGCAGTATTTT.

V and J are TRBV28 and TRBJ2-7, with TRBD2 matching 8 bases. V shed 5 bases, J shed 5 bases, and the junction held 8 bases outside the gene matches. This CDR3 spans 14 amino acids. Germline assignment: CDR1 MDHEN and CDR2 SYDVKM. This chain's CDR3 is CASSRGGPGDEQYF. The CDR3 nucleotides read TGTGCCAGCAGTCGCGGGGGGCCTGGGGACGAGCAGTACTTC.

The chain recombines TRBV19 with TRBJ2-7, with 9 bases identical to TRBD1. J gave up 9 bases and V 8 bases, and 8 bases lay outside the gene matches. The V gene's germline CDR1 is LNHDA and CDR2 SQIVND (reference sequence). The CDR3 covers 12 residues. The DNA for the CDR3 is TGTGCCAGTGGACAACAGGGGGCGGGGCAGTACTTC. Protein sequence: CASGQQGAGQYF.

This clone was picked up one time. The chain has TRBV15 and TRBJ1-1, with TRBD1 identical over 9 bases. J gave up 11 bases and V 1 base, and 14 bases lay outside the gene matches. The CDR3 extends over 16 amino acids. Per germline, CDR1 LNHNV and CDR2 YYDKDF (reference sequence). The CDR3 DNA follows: TGTGCCACCAGCAGAGCGGAGAGGGGACAGGGAAGGGGGGCTTTCTTT. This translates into CATSRAERGQGRGAFF.

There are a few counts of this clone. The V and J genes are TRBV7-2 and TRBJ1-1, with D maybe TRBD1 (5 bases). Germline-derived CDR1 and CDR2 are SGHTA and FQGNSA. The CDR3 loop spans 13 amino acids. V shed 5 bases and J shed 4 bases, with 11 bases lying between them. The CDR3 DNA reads TGTGCCAGCAGCCCGTGGGGGGGCACTGAAGCTTTCTTT. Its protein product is CASSPWGGTEAFF.

This CDR3 is CASSDGRVRNEQFF. In DNA form, the CDR3 reads TGCGCCAGCAGTGACGGGAGGGTTAGGAATGAGCAGTTCTTC. The V call is TRBV10-1, the J call TRBJ2-1, with 8 bases fitting TRBD2. This CDR3 region has 14 residues. Germline V gene data show CDR1 as WNHNN and CDR2 as SYGVQD (reference sequence). J was trimmed by 7 bases and V by 3 bases; bases with no gene match: 5.

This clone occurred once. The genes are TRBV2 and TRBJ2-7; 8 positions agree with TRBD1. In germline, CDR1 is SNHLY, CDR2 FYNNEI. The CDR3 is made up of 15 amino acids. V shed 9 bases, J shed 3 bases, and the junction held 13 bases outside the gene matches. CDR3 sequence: CASFRDRRSNYEQYF. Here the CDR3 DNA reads TGTGCCAGTTTCCGGGACAGGAGATCTAACTACGAGCAGTACTTC. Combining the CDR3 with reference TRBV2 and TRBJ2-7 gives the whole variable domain EPEVTQTPSHQVTQMGQEVILRCVPISNHLYFYWYRQILGQKVEFLVSFYNNEISEKSEIFDDQFSVERPDGSNFTLKIRSTKLEDSAMYFCASFRDRRSNYEQYFGPGTRLTVT.

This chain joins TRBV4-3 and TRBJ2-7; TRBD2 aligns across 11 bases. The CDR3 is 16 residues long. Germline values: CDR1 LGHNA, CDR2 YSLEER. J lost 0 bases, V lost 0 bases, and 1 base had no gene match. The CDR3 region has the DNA TGCGCCAGCAGCCAAGAGACTAGCGGGAACTCCTACGAGCAGTACTTC. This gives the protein CASSQETSGNSYEQYF.

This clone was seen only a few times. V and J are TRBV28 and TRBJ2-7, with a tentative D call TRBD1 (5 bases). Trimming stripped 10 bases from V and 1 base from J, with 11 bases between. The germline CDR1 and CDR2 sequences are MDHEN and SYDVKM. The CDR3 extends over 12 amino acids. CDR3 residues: CATEDTSYEQYF. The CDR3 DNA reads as TGTGCCACAGAGGACACGTCCTACGAGCAGTACTTC. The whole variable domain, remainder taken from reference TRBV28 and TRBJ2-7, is DVKVTQSSRYLVKRTGEKVFLECVQDMDHENMFWYRQDPGLGLRLIYFSYDVKMKEKGDIPEGYSVSREKKERFSLILESASTNQTSMYLCATEDTSYEQYFGPGTRLTVT.

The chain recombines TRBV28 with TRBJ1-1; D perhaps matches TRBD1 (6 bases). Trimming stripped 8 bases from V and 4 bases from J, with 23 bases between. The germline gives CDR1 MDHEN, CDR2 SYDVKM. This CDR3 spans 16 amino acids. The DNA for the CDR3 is TGTGCCAGCTCACCCTCCGGGGGGCCTGGGTTCACTGAAGCTTTCTTT. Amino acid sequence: CASSPSGGPGFTEAFF.

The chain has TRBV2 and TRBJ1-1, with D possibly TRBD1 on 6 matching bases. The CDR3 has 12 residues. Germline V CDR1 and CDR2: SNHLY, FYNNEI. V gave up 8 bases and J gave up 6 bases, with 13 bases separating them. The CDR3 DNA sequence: TGTGCCAGCTTGAGGGGGTTCGCTGAAGCTTTCTTT. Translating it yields CASLRGFAEAFF.

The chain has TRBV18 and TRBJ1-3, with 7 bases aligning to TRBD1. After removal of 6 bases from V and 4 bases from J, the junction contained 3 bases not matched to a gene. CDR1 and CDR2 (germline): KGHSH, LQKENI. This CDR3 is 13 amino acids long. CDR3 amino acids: CASSDRVGNTIYF. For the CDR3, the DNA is TGTGCCAGCTCCGACAGGGTCGGAAACACCATATATTTT.

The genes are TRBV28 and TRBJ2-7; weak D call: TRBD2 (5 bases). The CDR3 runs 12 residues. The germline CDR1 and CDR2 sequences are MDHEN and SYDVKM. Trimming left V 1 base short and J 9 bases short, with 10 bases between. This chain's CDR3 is CASSLSRRGQYF. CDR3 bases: TGTGCCAGCAGTTTATCACGTCGGGGGCAGTACTTC.

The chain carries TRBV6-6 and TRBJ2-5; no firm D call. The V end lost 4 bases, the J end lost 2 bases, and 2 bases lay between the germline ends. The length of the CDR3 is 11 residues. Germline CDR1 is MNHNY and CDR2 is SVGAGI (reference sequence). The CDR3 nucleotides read TGTGCCAGCAGTTCACAAGAGACCCAGTACTTC. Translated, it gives CASSSQETQYF.

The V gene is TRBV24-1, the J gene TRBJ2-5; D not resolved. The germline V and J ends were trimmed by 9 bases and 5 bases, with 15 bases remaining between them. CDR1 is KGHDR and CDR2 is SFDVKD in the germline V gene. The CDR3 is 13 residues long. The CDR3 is CATPEGAVETQYF. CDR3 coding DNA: TGTGCCACCCCGGAAGGAGCCGTCGAGACCCAGTACTTC.